The source of this T cell receptor (beta chain) is a study of blood T cell repertoires in COVID-19. The CDR3 is 14 amino acids. J lost 3 bases, V lost 2 bases, and 3 bases had no gene match. Germline loops: CDR1 GTSNPN, CDR2 SVGIG (reference sequence). Patients at the Seattle site were enrolled during active infection and followed longitudinally. In the original workflow: By means of reference gene primer amplification, nucleated cell counts were estimated. TCRdb's table, derived via immunoSEQ multiplex PCR, lists solely in-frame clones and lacks some. For V, J and clone size, that table is used; D and trimming come from the DNA. The sample yields some 300,000 clones, approximately 90% seen once.

The receptor was derived from a woman aged 45-59 years with COVID-19, enrolled during active disease. The rearrangement joins TRBV30 to TRBJ2-4; 8 bases fit TRBD1. The sample taken for sequencing was peripheral blood. The CDR3 reads CAWSTGTGKNIQYF. The CDR3 DNA reads TGTGCCTGGAGTACCGGGACAGGCAAAAACATTCAGTACTTC.